The entry below describes one TCR beta chain. This entry is derived from a study of blood T cell repertoires in COVID-19. Whole-study context: Researchers got acute and convalescent COVID-19 samples from the United States, Italy and Spain. PBMCs, B-cell-depleted T cells, or T cells were the source of the cDNA or gDNA that made up the material.

Original analysis: Estimation of nucleated cell counts was performed using reference gene primer amplification. Sequencing was performed with immunoSEQ multiplex PCR; in TCRdb, only in-frame clones are kept and a portion is missing. That table is the source of V, J and clone size, and D and trimming were worked out from the DNA. The table shows about 180,000 clones, with 70% to 90% occurring only once. The CDR3 length is 18 residues. The germline V gene has CDR1 SGHTA and CDR2 FQGNSA. V was cut by 6 bases and J by 6 bases, with 24 bases left in between. Sequencing input: peripheral blood. The chain employs TRBV7-2 and TRBJ2-6; D uncertain. This TCR was sampled from a human donor with active or convalescent COVID-19. The donor label of this sample is uncertain. In DNA, the CDR3 is TGTGCCAGCAGTCAAAGGTACAGTTCGAATCTGGTGGCCAACGTCCTGACTTTC. This sequence encodes CASSQRYSSNLVANVLTF.